The next 27 T cell receptor beta chains were all read from a single sample in a study of OX40 agonist ivuxolimab in advanced cancers. The repertoire was sequenced with immunoSEQ multiplex PCR; TCRdb's copy has only in-frame clones and lacks some. The data contain 22,000 or so clones, roughly four fifths of them singletons. Sequencing used CD4+ or CD8+ T cells sorted from blood, obtained in a trial of the OX40 agonist ivuxolimab. The receptors stem from an adult with an advanced solid tumor such as melanoma, head and neck, liver or kidney cancer.

This CDR3 reads CAGGTSSYNSPLHF. Written as DNA, the CDR3 is TGTGCCGGCGGTACGAGCTCCTATAATTCACCCCTCCACTTT. The chain employs TRBV6-1 and TRBJ1-6; D unclear. Trimming pared 11 bases from V and 0 bases from J, leaving 11 bases between. The CDR3 covers 14 residues. Looked up from germline, CDR1 is MNHNS and CDR2 is SASEGT.

Notes on this clone: Because the CDR3 is missing its conserved closing phenylalanine or tryptophan, this is likely a read error. This chain joins TRBV4-1 and TRBJ1-5; no clear D gene. This CDR3 spans 15 amino acids. V was shortened by 1 base and J by 0 bases, with 7 bases between the two germline ends. The germline gives CDR1 MGHRA, CDR2 YSYEKL. Here the CDR3 reads CASSQVVGSNQPQHL. The CDR3, as DNA: TGCGCCAGCAGCCAAGTGGTTGGTAGCAATCAGCCCCAGCATCTT.

This chain connects TRBV5-1 to TRBJ2-5; 10 positions match TRBD1. V lost 6 bases and J lost 2; bases outside the gene matches: 4. This CDR3 region has 14 residues. CDR1 and CDR2 from the germline V gene are SGHRS and YFSETQ. This CDR3 is CASTDRGLQETQYF. The CDR3 coding sequence is TGCGCCAGCACCGACAGGGGGCTGCAAGAGACCCAGTACTTC.

This clone was counted once. The chain carries TRBV7-9 and TRBJ2-2; the match to TRBD2 covers 16 bases. CDR1 SEHNR and CDR2 FQNEAQ come from the germline V gene (reference sequence). V lost 5 bases and J lost 6; bases outside the gene matches: 6. This CDR3 has 17 amino acids. The CDR3 nucleotides are TGTGCCAGCAGCCGTGGGACTAGCGGGAGGGCCCCCGGGGAGCTGTTTTTT. Encoded protein: CASSRGTSGRAPGELFF.

The genes are TRBV7-2 and TRBJ1-3; no firm D call. CDR3 length: 18 residues. The V end was cut by 0 bases, the J end by 0 bases, with 15 bases between. Germline CDR1 is SGHTA and CDR2 is FQGNSA. The CDR3 loop is CASSLAVPGPNSGNTIYF. The CDR3 nucleotides are TGTGCCAGCAGCTTAGCGGTCCCTGGACCGAACTCTGGAAACACCATATATTTT.

This clone showed up just once. The chain links TRBV5-6 to TRBJ2-1; D possibly corresponds to TRBD1 (6 bases). The CDR3 has 13 amino acids. The V gene's germline CDR1 is SGHDT and CDR2 YYEEEE. V was shortened by 1 base and J by 8 bases, with 10 bases between the two germline ends. The CDR3 reads CASSLIRGYEQFF. The CDR3 nucleotides are TGTGCCAGCAGCTTGATCAGGGGCTATGAGCAGTTCTTC.

V and J are TRBV6-8 and TRBJ1-1; the match to TRBD1 covers 7 bases. The germline CDR1 and CDR2 sequences are MNHGY and SAAAGT. The CDR3 sequence is 13 residues long. Trimming took 6 bases from V and 4 from J; bases not matched to a gene: 5. CDR3 nucleotides: TGTGCCAGCAGACAGGGGTCGGGCACTGAAGCTTTCTTT. Amino acids: CASRQGSGTEAFF.

The chain employs TRBV10-1 and TRBJ2-5; perhaps TRBD2 as D (6 bases). V shed 0 bases and J shed 9 bases, with 17 bases lying between them. Looked up from germline, CDR1 is WNHNN and CDR2 is SYGVQD (reference sequence). This CDR3 is 15 amino acids long. CDR3 sequence reads: CASSESSGAGEAQYF. The CDR3 region has the DNA TGCGCCAGCAGTGAGTCGTCTGGGGCCGGGGAGGCCCAGTACTTC.

V and J are TRBV18 and TRBJ1-5; D is uncertain. The germline V gene encodes CDR1 KGHSH and CDR2 LQKENI. This CDR3 has 15 residues. With 3 bases removed from V and 2 bases from J, the gap between germline ends came to 11 bases. The CDR3 loop reads CASSPVGRGNQPQHF. CDR3 in DNA: TGTGCCAGCTCACCCGTGGGTCGGGGCAATCAGCCCCAGCATTTT.

This clone was found once. The J gene is TRBJ2-7, the V gene TRBV4-1; 8 nucleotides agree with TRBD2. The CDR3 loop spans 16 amino acids. Germline CDR1 and CDR2: MGHRA and YSYEKL. V lost 0 bases to trimming and J lost 3 bases; unmatched junction nucleotides: 7. The CDR3 coding sequence is TGCGCCAGCAGCCAAGATTCCCTAGCGGGCGGCTACGAGCAGTACTTC. Translation gives CASSQDSLAGGYEQYF.

V is TRBV10-3 and J is TRBJ2-3; TRBD2 aligns across 16 bases. The CDR3 has 20 residues. The germline CDR1 and CDR2 sequences are ENHRY and SYGVKD. With 5 bases clipped from V and 3 bases from J, the junction kept 14 bases outside the gene matches. CDR3 region: CAISRPGLAGGRKRTDTQYF. The CDR3 nucleotides read TGTGCCATCAGTCGACCGGGACTAGCGGGGGGGCGGAAGAGGACAGATACGCAGTATTTT.

Only one count was recorded for this clone. The chain joins TRBV19 to TRBJ1-2; D is possibly TRBD1 (5 bases). Trimming stripped 6 bases from V and 3 bases from J, with 11 bases between. Germline loops: CDR1 LNHDA, CDR2 SQIVND (reference sequence). This CDR3 contains 13 residues. CDR3 DNA: TGTGCCAGTAGCCCGGGACGGTACTATGGCTACACCTTC. This gives the protein CASSPGRYYGYTF.

This clone was counted a single time. J is TRBJ2-1 and V is TRBV7-9; maybe TRBD1 (5 bases). This CDR3 contains 15 residues. Trimming took off 6 bases at V and 0 bases at J, with 12 bases between the two ends. Germline V gives CDR1 SEHNR, CDR2 FQNEAQ (reference sequence). The CDR3 DNA reads as TGTGCCAGCAGGGGGCGCACTGGCTCCTACAATGAGCAGTTCTTC. This sequence encodes CASRGRTGSYNEQFF.

This clone was seen a single time. The V gene is TRBV30, the J gene TRBJ1-3, with D unresolved. The CDR3 extends over 13 amino acids. The V gene's germline CDR1 is GTSNPN and CDR2 SVGIG (reference sequence). V was shortened by 8 bases and J by 0 bases, with 11 bases between the two germline ends. As DNA, the CDR3 is TGTGCCCAAAGTCCGGTCTCTGGAAACACCATATATTTT. Residues: CAQSPVSGNTIYF.

The V and J genes are TRBV7-9 and TRBJ2-5; 8 nucleotides align to TRBD2. V dropped 1 base and J dropped 5; count of bases not matched to a gene: 9. Germline lookup yields CDR1 SEHNR and CDR2 FQNEAQ (reference sequence). The CDR3 runs 16 residues. The CDR3 loop is CASSLVASGRGETQYF. In nucleotides, the CDR3 is TGTGCCAGCAGCTTAGTGGCTAGCGGGCGAGGGGAGACCCAGTACTTC.

The chain is built from TRBV5-6 and TRBJ1-2; TRBD1 agrees at 7 bases. This CDR3 is built from 14 residues. V shed 3 bases and J 4 bases; nucleotides not matched to a gene: 6. Germline CDR1 SGHDT, CDR2 YYEEEE. The CDR3 coding sequence is TGTGCCAGCAGCTCCGGGACAGTTTCCTATGGCTACACCTTC. Translated: CASSSGTVSYGYTF. The entire variable domain, with the rest obtained from reference TRBV5-6 and TRBJ1-2, is as follows: DAGVTQSPTHLIKTRGQQVTLRCSPKSGHDTVSWYQQALGQGPQFIFQYYEEEERQRGNFPDRFSGHQFPNYSSELNVNALLLGDSALYLCASSSGTVSYGYTFGSGTRLTVV.

About this clone: Germline and junction disagree at one end, which may indicate a read error. The chain is built from TRBV9 and TRBJ2-3; a weak D match, TRBD2 (5 bases). The CDR3 covers 15 residues. Germline CDR1 reads SGDLS; CDR2 reads YYNGEE. The DNA of the CDR3 is TGTGTCAGCAGCGCCTTAGCGCTCGTCACAGATACGCAGTATTTT. Encoded protein: CVSSALALVTDTQYF.

This chain uses TRBV30 with TRBJ1-5, with a tentative D call TRBD1 (5 bases). The CDR3 extends over 15 amino acids. The ends were cut back, 6 bases at V and 2 bases at J, with 17 bases in the middle. CDR1 and CDR2 from the germline V gene are GTSNPN and SVGIG (reference sequence). Here the CDR3 reads CACETGRRGNQPQHF. In DNA form, the CDR3 reads TGTGCCTGCGAAACAGGACGGAGGGGCAATCAGCCCCAGCATTTT.

The chain has TRBV5-1 and TRBJ2-2; weak D call: TRBD1 (5 bases). This CDR3 is 14 amino acids long. V lost 3 bases, J lost 6 bases, and 12 bases lay in between. CDR1 is SGHRS and CDR2 is YFSETQ in the germline V gene. Written as DNA, the CDR3 is TGCGCCAGCAGCTCTGGGGCTGTGGCCGGGGAGCTGTTTTTT. This translates into CASSSGAVAGELFF.

The chain carries TRBV5-1 and TRBJ2-3; 13 bases match TRBD2. Germline CDR1 SGHRS, CDR2 YFSETQ. After removal of 4 bases from V and 3 bases from J, the junction contained 2 bases not matched to a gene. This CDR3 comprises 15 residues. This CDR3 is CASSPGLAGTDTQYF. Here the CDR3 DNA reads TGCGCCAGCAGCCCGGGACTAGCGGGAACAGATACGCAGTATTTT. The complete variable domain, with remaining parts taken from reference TRBV5-1 and TRBJ2-3, reads KAGVTQTPRYLIKTRGQQVTLSCSPISGHRSVSWYQQTPGQGLQFLFEYFSETQRNKGNFPGRFSGRQFSNSRSEMNVSTLELGDSALYLCASSPGLAGTDTQYFGPGTRLTVL.

The chain combines TRBV7-9 with TRBJ1-4; D uncertain. This CDR3 has 12 residues. Germline V gene lookup returns CDR1 SEHNR and CDR2 FQNEAQ (reference sequence). Trimming pared 1 base from V and 8 bases from J, leaving 5 bases between. The CDR3, as DNA: TGTGCCAGCAGCTTAGTGTTCGAAAAACTGTTTTTT. Its protein is CASSLVFEKLFF.

V gene TRBV14 combines with J gene TRBJ2-5; 7 bases fit TRBD1. Germline trimming cut 3 bases from V and 7 bases from J; bases unmatched to any gene: 11. The CDR3 covers 15 residues. The germline V gene has CDR1 SGHDN and CDR2 FVKESK. The CDR3 region is CASSQGATGWRTQYF. In nucleotides, the CDR3 is TGTGCCAGCAGCCAGGGAGCGACAGGGTGGCGGACCCAGTACTTC. The full variable domain, rest sourced from reference TRBV14 and TRBJ2-5, is EAGVTQFPSHSVIEKGQTVTLRCDPISGHDNLYWYRRVMGKEIKFLLHFVKESKQDESGMPNNRFLAERTGGTYSTLKVQPAELEDSGVYFCASSQGATGWRTQYFGPGTRLLVL.

This chain uses TRBV7-9 with TRBJ2-5, with D possibly TRBD1 on 6 matching bases. The CDR3 runs to 14 residues. Germline CDR1 reads SEHNR; CDR2 reads FQNEAQ (reference sequence). Trimming took off 5 bases at V and 5 bases at J, with 15 bases between the two ends. CDR3 sequence reads: CASSQTGLGETQYF. CDR3 in DNA: TGTGCCAGCAGCCAAACAGGGTTAGGGGAGACCCAGTACTTC.

V usage is TRBV15 and J usage is TRBJ2-1; 10 positions match TRBD1. Germline CDR1 and CDR2: LNHNV and YYDKDF (reference sequence). The CDR3 extends over 17 amino acids. Germline trimming cut 0 bases from V and 8 bases from J; bases unmatched to any gene: 10. The CDR3, as DNA: TGTGCCACCAGCAGAGATCAAGGACAGGGGGGTACCCATGAGCAGTTCTTC. This codes for CATSRDQGQGGTHEQFF.

The chain carries TRBV5-6 and TRBJ2-1; D is possibly TRBD1 (7 bases). The CDR3 contains 16 residues. V was clipped by 4 bases and J by 2 bases, with 16 bases between them. Germline lookup yields CDR1 SGHDT and CDR2 YYEEEE. The CDR3 coding sequence is TGTGCCAGCAGCCCCCAGGGGGGCTCCCCCTACAATGAGCAGTTCTTC. Its protein product is CASSPQGGSPYNEQFF.

As to this clone: This specimen includes other DNA sequences encoding the same CDR3. The rearrangement uses TRBV6-6 and TRBJ1-1; TRBD1 might be the D (5 bases). Germline CDR1 reads MNHNY; CDR2 reads SVGAGI (reference sequence). V lost 6 bases and J 1 base, leaving 9 bases between the germline ends. This CDR3 region has 13 residues. Here the CDR3 reads CASSPQGNTEAFF. DNA of the CDR3: TGTGCCAGCAGCCCCCAGGGGAACACTGAAGCTTTCTTT.

The rearrangement links TRBV2 to TRBJ2-5; TRBD2 matches at 14 bases. V lost 6 bases and J lost 4; bases outside the gene matches: 1. CDR1 and CDR2 from the germline V gene are SNHLY and FYNNEI. This CDR3 has 14 residues. The CDR3 loop is CASSGLAGGETQYF. CDR3 sequence (DNA): TGTGCCAGCAGCGGACTAGCGGGAGGAGAGACCCAGTACTTC.